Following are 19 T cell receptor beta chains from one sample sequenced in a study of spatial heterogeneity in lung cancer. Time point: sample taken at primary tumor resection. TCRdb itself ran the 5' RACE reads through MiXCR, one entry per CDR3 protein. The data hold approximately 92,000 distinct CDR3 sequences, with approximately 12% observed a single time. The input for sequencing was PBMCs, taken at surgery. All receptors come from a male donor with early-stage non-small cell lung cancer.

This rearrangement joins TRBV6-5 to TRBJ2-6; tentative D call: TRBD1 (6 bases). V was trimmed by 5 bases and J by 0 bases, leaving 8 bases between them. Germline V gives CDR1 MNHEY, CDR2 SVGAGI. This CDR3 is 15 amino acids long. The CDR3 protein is CASSTGISGANVLTF. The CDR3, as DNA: TGTGCCAGCAGTACAGGGATCTCTGGGGCCAACGTCCTGACTTTC.

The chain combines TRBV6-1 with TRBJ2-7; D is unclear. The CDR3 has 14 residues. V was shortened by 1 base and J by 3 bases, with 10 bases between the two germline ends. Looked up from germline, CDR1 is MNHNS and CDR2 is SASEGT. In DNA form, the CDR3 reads TGTGCCAGCAGTGAAGGTGTAGGGTACTACGAGCAGTACTTC. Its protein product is CASSEGVGYYEQYF.

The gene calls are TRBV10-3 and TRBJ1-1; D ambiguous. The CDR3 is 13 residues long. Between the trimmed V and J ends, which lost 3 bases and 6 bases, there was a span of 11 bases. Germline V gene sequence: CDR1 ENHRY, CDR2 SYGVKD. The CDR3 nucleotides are TGTGCCATCAGTGACCCCGGACGGTCTGAAGCTTTCTTT. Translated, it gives CAISDPGRSEAFF.

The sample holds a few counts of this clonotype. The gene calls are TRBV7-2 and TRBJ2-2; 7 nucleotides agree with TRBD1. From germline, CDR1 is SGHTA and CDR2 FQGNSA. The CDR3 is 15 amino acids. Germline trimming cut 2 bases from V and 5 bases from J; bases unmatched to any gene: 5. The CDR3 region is CASSLNRGRTGELFF. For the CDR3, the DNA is TGTGCCAGCAGCTTAAACAGGGGCAGGACCGGGGAGCTGTTTTTT.

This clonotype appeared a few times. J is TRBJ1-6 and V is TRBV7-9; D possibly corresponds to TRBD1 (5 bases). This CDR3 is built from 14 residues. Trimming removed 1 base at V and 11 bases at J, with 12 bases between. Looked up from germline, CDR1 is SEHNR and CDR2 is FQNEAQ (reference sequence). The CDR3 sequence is CASSLGGWDPPLHF. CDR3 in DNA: TGTGCCAGCAGCTTAGGAGGCTGGGACCCACCCCTCCACTTT.

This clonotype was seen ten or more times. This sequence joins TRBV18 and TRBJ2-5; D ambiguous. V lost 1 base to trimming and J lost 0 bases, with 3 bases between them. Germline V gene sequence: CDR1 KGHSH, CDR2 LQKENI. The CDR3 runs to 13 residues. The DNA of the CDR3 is TGTGCCAGCTCACCACAGCACCAAGAGACCCAGTACTTC. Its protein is CASSPQHQETQYF.

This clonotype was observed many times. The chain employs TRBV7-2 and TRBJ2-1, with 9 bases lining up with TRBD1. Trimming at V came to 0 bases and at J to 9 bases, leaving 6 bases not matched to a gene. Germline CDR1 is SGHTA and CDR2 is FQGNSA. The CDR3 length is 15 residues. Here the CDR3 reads CASSLARQGGTEQFF. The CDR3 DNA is TGTGCCAGCAGCTTAGCCAGACAGGGGGGGACTGAGCAGTTCTTC.

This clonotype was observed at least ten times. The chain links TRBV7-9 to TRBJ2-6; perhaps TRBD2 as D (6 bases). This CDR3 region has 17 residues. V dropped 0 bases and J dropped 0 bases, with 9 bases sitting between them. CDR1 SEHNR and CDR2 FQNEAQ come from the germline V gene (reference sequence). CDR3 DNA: TGTGCCAGCAGCTTAGCGCGGGGTTTCTCTGGGGCCAACGTCCTGACTTTC. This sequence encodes CASSLARGFSGANVLTF.

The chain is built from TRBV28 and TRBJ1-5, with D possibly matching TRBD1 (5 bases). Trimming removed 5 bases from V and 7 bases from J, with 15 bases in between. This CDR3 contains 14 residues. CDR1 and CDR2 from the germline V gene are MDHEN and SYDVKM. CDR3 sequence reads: CASSPLQVRQPQHF. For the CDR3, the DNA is TGTGCCAGCAGTCCTTTACAGGTGCGGCAGCCCCAGCATTTT. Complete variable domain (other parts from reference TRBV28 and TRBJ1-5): DVKVTQSSRYLVKRTGEKVFLECVQDMDHENMFWYRQDPGLGLRLIYFSYDVKMKEKGDIPEGYSVSREKKERFSLILESASTNQTSMYLCASSPLQVRQPQHFGDGTRLSIL.

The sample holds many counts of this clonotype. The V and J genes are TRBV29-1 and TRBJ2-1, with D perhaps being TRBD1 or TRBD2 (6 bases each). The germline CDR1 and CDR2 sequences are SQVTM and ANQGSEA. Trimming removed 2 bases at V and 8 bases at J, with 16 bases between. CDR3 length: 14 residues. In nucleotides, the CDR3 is TGCAGCGTTGAATGGGGGGCGCTGGGCGATGAGCAGTTCTTC. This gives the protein CSVEWGALGDEQFF.

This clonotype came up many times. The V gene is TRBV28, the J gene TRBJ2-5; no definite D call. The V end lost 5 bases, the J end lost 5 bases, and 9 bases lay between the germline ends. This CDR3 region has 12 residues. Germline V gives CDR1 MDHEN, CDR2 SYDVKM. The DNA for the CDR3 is TGTGCCAGCAGTCCTTACGAGGAGACCCAGTACTTC. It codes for CASSPYEETQYF.

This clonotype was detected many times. The CDR3 DNA follows: TGTGCCACCAGCAGAGATTCCCGAGGGGACTATGGCTACACCTTC. Its protein is CATSRDSRGDYGYTF. The J gene is TRBJ1-2, the V gene TRBV15; tentative D call: TRBD1 (5 bases). This CDR3 has 15 residues. Between the trimmed V and J ends, which lost 0 bases and 3 bases, there was a span of 11 bases. In germline, CDR1 is LNHNV, CDR2 YYDKDF (reference sequence).

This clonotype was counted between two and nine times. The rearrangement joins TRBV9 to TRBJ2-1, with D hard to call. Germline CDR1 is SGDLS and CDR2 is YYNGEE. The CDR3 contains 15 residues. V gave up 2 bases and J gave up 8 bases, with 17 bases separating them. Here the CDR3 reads CASSVSPQRAHEQFF. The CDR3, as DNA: TGTGCCAGCAGCGTCTCCCCCCAACGAGCGCATGAGCAGTTCTTC.

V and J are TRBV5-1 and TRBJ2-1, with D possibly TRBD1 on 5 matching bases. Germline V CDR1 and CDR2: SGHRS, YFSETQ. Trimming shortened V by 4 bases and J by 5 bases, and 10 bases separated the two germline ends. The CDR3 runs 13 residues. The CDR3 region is CASSVTRDNEQFF. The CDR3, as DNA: TGCGCCAGCAGCGTGACCAGGGACAATGAGCAGTTCTTC.

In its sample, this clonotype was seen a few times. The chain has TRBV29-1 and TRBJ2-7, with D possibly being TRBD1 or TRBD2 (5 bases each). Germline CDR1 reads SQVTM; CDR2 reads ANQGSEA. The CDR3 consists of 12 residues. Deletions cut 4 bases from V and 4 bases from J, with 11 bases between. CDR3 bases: TGCAGCGTTGTTCAGGGACCTTACGAGCAGTACTTC. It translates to CSVVQGPYEQYF.

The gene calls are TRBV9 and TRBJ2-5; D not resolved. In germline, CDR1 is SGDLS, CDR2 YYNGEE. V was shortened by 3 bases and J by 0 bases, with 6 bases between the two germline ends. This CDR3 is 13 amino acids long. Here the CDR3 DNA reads TGTGCCAGCAGCGCCTATAACCAAGAGACCCAGTACTTC. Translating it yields CASSAYNQETQYF.

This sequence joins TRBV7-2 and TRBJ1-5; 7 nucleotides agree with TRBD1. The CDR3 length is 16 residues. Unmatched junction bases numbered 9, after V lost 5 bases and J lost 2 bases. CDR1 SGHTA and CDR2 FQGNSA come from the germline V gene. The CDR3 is CASSPAGGRGNQPQHF. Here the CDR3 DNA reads TGTGCCAGCAGCCCCGCAGGGGGAAGAGGCAATCAGCCCCAGCATTTT.

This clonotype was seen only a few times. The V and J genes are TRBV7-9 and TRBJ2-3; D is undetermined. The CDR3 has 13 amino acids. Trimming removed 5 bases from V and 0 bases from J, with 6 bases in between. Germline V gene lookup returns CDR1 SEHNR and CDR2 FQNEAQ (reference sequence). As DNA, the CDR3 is TGTGCCAGCAGCCCCATAAGCACAGATACGCAGTATTTT. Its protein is CASSPISTDTQYF.

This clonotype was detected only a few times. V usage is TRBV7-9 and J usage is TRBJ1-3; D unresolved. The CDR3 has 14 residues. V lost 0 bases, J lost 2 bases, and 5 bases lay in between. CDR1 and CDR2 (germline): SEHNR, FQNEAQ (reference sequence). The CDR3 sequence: CASSLASAGNTIYF. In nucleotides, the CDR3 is TGTGCCAGCAGCTTAGCGTCAGCTGGAAACACCATATATTTT. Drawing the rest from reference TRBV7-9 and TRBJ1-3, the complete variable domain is DTGVSQNPRHKITKRGQNVTFRCDPISEHNRLYWYRQTLGQGPEFLTYFQNEAQLEKSRLLSDRFSAERPKGSFSTLEIQRTEQGDSAMYLCASSLASAGNTIYFGEGSWLTVV.